This TCR beta chain was found in a study of T cell responses to AZD1222 COVID-19 vaccine. The repertoire was sequenced with immunoSEQ multiplex PCR; TCRdb's copy has only in-frame clones and lacks some. The sample shows 140,000 to 150,000 clones, roughly 86% of them seen only once. The CDR3 has 14 residues. With 3 bases clipped from V and 9 bases from J, the junction kept 9 bases outside the gene matches. The germline V gene has CDR1 SGDLS and CDR2 YYNGEE. The chain links TRBV9 to TRBJ2-1, with TRBD2 matching 7 bases. The TCR was taken from an adult who received the AZD1222 COVID-19 vaccine. The specimen was peripheral blood, collected 28 days after the second AZD1222 dose. The CDR3 spells CASSGGGLISEQFF. The CDR3 DNA sequence: TGTGCCAGCAGCGGCGGGGGACTAATCAGTGAGCAGTTCTTC.